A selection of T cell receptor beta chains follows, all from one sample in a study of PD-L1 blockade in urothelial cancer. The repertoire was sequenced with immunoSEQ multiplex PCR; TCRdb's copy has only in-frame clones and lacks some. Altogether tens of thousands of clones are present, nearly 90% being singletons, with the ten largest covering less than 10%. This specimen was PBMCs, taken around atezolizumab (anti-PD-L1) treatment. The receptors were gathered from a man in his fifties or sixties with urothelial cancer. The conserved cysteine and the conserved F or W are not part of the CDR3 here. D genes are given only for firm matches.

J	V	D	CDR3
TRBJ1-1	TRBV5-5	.	ASSLGSINTEAF
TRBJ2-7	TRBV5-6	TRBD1	ASSLSGTGGLYEQY
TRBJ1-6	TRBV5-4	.	ASSQGQRNSPLH
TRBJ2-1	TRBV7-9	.	ASSFGDVVYEQF
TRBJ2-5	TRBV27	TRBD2	ASSPGTSGGETQY
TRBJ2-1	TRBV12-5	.	ASKWGGGYNEQF
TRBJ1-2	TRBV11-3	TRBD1	ASSLGAGGFYGYT
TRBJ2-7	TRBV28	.	ASSSQKQGSYEQY
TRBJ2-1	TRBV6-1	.	ASSQRGSYNEQF
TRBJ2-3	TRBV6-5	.	ASRTWTVGADTQY
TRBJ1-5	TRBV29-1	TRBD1	SARDRGDNQPQH
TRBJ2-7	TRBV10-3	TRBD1	AIGTGDTYEQY